The entry that follows covers one T cell receptor (beta chain) sequence. Method: immunoSEQ multiplex PCR; TCRdb's copy keeps in-frame clones and lacks some. Of under 70,000 clones detected, just over 90% appear once; the ten largest clones hold 1.3%. The data originate from a study of T cell changes during pregnancy in multiple sclerosis. The source was peripheral blood, collected in the second trimester of pregnancy. The receptor's source is a female donor with multiple sclerosis, enrolled in a pregnancy study.

The CDR3 region is CASSWTGQDNSPLHF. The CDR3 nucleotides read TGCGCCAGCAGCTGGACAGGTCAGGATAATTCACCCCTCCACTTT. This chain uses TRBV5-1 with TRBJ1-6; 7 nucleotides agree with TRBD1. CDR3 size: 15 residues. Trimming took 3 bases from V and 5 from J; bases not matched to a gene: 5. The germline CDR1 and CDR2 sequences are SGHRS and YFSETQ.